What follows are 13 T cell receptor beta chains derived from one specimen sequenced in a study of T cell changes during pregnancy in multiple sclerosis. Using immunoSEQ multiplex PCR, the repertoire was profiled, and TCRdb retains in-frame clones only, with some absent. This repertoire shows about 73,000 clones, almost 95% found once; its top ten account for less than 3%. The material sequenced was peripheral blood, taken in the third trimester of pregnancy. The origin of the receptors is a female donor in good health, enrolled as a control in a pregnancy study.

The rearrangement links TRBV5-4 to TRBJ2-2, with a weak D call TRBD2 (7 bases). CDR1 and CDR2 (germline): SGHNT, YYREEE (reference sequence). Trimming shortened V by 7 bases and J by 2 bases, and 24 bases separated the two germline ends. The CDR3 has 18 amino acids. CDR3 loop: CASFPNAGGGRNTGELFF. The CDR3 DNA is TGTGCCAGCTTTCCTAATGCTGGGGGGGGCCGAAACACCGGGGAGCTGTTTTTT.

This rearrangement joins TRBV7-9 to TRBJ2-1; D might be TRBD1 (6 bases). CDR1 and CDR2 (germline): SEHNR, FQNEAQ (reference sequence). CDR3 length: 12 residues. V was clipped by 9 bases and J by 7 bases, with 13 bases between them. CDR3 bases: TGTGCCAGGGACAGACTCGGGAATGAGCAGTTCTTC. Protein: CARDRLGNEQFF.

The genes are TRBV11-2 and TRBJ2-1; 11 bases agree with TRBD2. The V gene end was trimmed by 3 bases and the J gene end by 6 bases; junction bases not matched to a gene: 4. The germline V gene has CDR1 SGHAT and CDR2 FQNNGV. The CDR3 totals 15 residues. As DNA, the CDR3 is TGTGCCAGCAGCTTTTTACTAGCGGGAGCCAATGAGCAGTTCTTC. It encodes CASSFLLAGANEQFF.

The chain links TRBV21-1 to TRBJ2-7; the table calls TRBD2, which could not be checked here. TRBV21-1 is a recognized pseudogene. This CDR3 is built from 14 residues. CDR3 amino acids: CASSTNPGTQEQYF. CDR3 in DNA: TGTGCCAGCAGCACTAACCCGGGGACTCAAGAGCAGTACTTC.

The CDR3 DNA reads as TGTGCCAGCAGCCCTGCAGGCTCTGGAAACACCATATATTTT. Residues: CASSPAGSGNTIYF. The chain links TRBV7-2 to TRBJ1-3; D remains unclear. CDR1 is SGHTA and CDR2 is FQGNSA in the germline V gene. The CDR3 totals 14 residues. Trimming left V 5 bases short and J 0 bases short, with 8 bases between.

The genes are TRBV6-1 and TRBJ1-2; 8 positions match TRBD1. Germline trimming cut 2 bases from V and 5 bases from J; bases unmatched to any gene: 7. Germline V gene lookup returns CDR1 MNHNS and CDR2 SASEGT. The CDR3 runs 15 residues. The CDR3: CASSEPRTGQYGYTF. CDR3 DNA sequence: TGTGCCAGCAGTGAACCAAGGACAGGGCAGTATGGCTACACCTTC.

V gene TRBV7-9 combines with J gene TRBJ2-1; D gene ambiguous. The CDR3 runs 11 residues. Germline V gene sequence: CDR1 SEHNR, CDR2 FQNEAQ (reference sequence). Trimming left V 3 bases short and J 9 bases short, with 6 bases between. CDR3: CASSLQAEQFF. The CDR3 DNA reads as TGTGCCAGCAGCTTGCAGGCTGAGCAGTTCTTC.

The chain employs TRBV7-9 and TRBJ2-7; D is possibly TRBD2 (6 bases). CDR1 and CDR2 (germline): SEHNR, FQNEAQ (reference sequence). V shed 4 bases and J shed 3 bases, with 19 bases lying between them. The CDR3 loop spans 16 amino acids. The chain's CDR3 is CASSSDLGRDLYEQYF. The DNA for the CDR3 is TGTGCCAGCAGCTCCGACTTAGGGCGGGACCTCTACGAGCAGTACTTC.

This rearrangement joins TRBV4-3 to TRBJ2-1; 9 bases line up with TRBD2. The CDR3 contains 16 residues. After removal of 0 bases from V and 3 bases from J, the junction contained 3 bases not matched to a gene. Germline CDR1 and CDR2: LGHNA and YSLEER. The CDR3 DNA follows: TGCGCCAGCAGCCAAGACCTAGCGGGGTACTACAATGAGCAGTTCTTC. This encodes CASSQDLAGYYNEQFF.

V and J are TRBV5-8 and TRBJ1-5; possible D gene TRBD1, 5 bases. Germline CDR1 reads SGHTS; CDR2 reads YDEGEE. The V and J ends lost 4 bases and 5 bases respectively, with 16 bases between them. The CDR3 has 15 amino acids. This chain's CDR3 is CASSPGGAWDQPQHF. The CDR3 nucleotides are TGTGCCAGCAGCCCGGGAGGGGCGTGGGATCAGCCCCAGCATTTT.

This chain connects TRBV28 to TRBJ2-1; 7 nucleotides agree with TRBD1. The CDR3 length is 15 residues. V was pared by 5 bases and J by 2 bases, with 6 bases of the junction left unmatched. Germline assignment: CDR1 MDHEN and CDR2 SYDVKM. The CDR3 here is CASSLGGQTYNEQFF. In DNA form, the CDR3 reads TGTGCCAGCAGTCTAGGGGGACAGACCTACAATGAGCAGTTCTTC. Looking up the rest from reference TRBV28 and TRBJ2-1 gives the full variable domain: DVKVTQSSRYLVKRTGEKVFLECVQDMDHENMFWYRQDPGLGLRLIYFSYDVKMKEKGDIPEGYSVSREKKERFSLILESASTNQTSMYLCASSLGGQTYNEQFFGPGTRLTVL.

V and J are TRBV10-2 and TRBJ2-7, with 7 bases identical to TRBD2. CDR1 and CDR2 (germline): WSHSY, SAAADI. The CDR3 extends over 13 amino acids. V gave up 5 bases and J gave up 4 bases; unmatched junction bases: 5. The CDR3, as DNA: TGCGCCAGCAGTCGCCGGGGGGAGTACGAGCAGTACTTC. Protein sequence: CASSRRGEYEQYF.

This clone was recorded a few times. The chain couples TRBV6-1 to TRBJ2-1, with TRBD2 matching 8 bases. The CDR3 loop spans 14 amino acids. Germline V gene data show CDR1 as MNHNS and CDR2 as SASEGT. With V trimmed by 2 bases and J by 4 bases, 1 base remained unmatched. The CDR3 here is CASSEPSGYNEQFF. The CDR3 bases are TGTGCCAGCAGTGAACCTAGCGGGTACAATGAGCAGTTCTTC.